This T cell receptor (beta chain) emerged from a study of blood T cell repertoires in COVID-19. Study-level information: Specimens from acute and convalescent COVID-19 originated in the United States, Italy and Spain.

Profiled with immunoSEQ multiplex PCR; TCRdb holds only in-frame clones, not every one. This sample has 40,000 to 50,000 clones; approximately 80% occur once, and the top ten carry about 48%. This CDR3 contains 14 residues. The V segment lost 7 bases and the J segment 3 bases; nucleotides outside the gene matches: 7. Germline lookup yields CDR1 SGHRS and CDR2 YFSETQ. This receptor was identified in a woman aged 80 or older with acute or convalescent COVID-19. The chain has TRBV5-1 and TRBJ2-1; 7 bases fit TRBD2. Sequences were obtained from peripheral blood. The CDR3 DNA is TGCGCCAGCCGCCTAAGCGGGATCTACAATGAGCAGTTCTTC. Its translation is CASRLSGIYNEQFF. The whole variable domain, remainder taken from reference TRBV5-1 and TRBJ2-1, is KAGVTQTPRYLIKTRGQQVTLSCSPISGHRSVSWYQQTPGQGLQFLFEYFSETQRNKGNFPGRFSGRQFSNSRSEMNVSTLELGDSALYLCASRLSGIYNEQFFGPGTRLTVL.